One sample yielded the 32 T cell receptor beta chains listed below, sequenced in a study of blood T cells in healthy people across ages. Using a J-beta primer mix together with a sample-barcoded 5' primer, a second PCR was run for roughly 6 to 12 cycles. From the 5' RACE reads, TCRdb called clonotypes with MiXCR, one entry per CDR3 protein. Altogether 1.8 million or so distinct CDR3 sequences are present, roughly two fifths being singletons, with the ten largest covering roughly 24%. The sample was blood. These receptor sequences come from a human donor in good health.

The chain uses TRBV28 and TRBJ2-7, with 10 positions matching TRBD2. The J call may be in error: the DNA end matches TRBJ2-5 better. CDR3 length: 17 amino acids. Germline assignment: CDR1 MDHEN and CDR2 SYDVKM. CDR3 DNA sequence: TGTGCCAGCAGCTCCCTATCCGTGTCTAGCGGGGGTGAGACCCAGTACTTC. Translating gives CASSSLSVSSGGETQYF.

In DNA, the CDR3 is TGTGCCAGTGAGATAGGGCAGGGTCACTCCTACGAGCAGTACTTC. It encodes CASEIGQGHSYEQYF. This chain uses TRBV7-9 with TRBJ2-4; possibly TRBD1 for D (5 bases). Judging by the DNA end, TRBJ2-7 fits better; the J call may be wrong. The CDR3 length is 15 residues. Germline-derived CDR1 and CDR2 are SEHNR and FQNEAQ (reference sequence).

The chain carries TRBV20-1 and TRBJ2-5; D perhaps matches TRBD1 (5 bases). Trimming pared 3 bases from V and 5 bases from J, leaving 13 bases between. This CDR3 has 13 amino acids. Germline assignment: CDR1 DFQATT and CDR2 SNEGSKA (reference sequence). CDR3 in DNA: TGCAGTGCTAGTGGCCAGGGTGAGGAGACCCAGTACTTC. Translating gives CSASGQGEETQYF.

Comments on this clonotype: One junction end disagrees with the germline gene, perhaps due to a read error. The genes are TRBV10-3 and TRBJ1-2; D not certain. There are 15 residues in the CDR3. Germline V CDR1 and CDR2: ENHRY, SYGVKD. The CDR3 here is CAISESTGPPYDYTF. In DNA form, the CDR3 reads TGTGCCATCAGTGAGTCGACTGGTCCTCCCTATGACTACACCTTC.

The CDR3 here is CATGQGHPTDTQYF. CDR3 coding DNA: TGTGCCACTGGACAGGGACACCCCACAGATACGCAGTATTTT. The chain has TRBV2 and TRBJ2-3; the match to TRBD1 covers 8 bases. Germline values: CDR1 SNHLY, CDR2 FYNNEI. The CDR3 loop spans 14 amino acids. The V segment lost 10 bases and the J segment 2 bases; nucleotides outside the gene matches: 8.

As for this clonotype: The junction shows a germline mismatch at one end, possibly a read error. The CDR3 loop is CSARVELAGSGYNERFF. The CDR3 DNA is TGCAGTGCTAGAGTGGAACTAGCGGGGTCGGGTTACAATGAGCGGTTCTTC. V is TRBV20-1 and J is TRBJ2-1, with 10 bases identical to TRBD2. CDR1 and CDR2 from the germline V gene are DFQATT and SNEGSKA (reference sequence). The CDR3 consists of 17 residues.

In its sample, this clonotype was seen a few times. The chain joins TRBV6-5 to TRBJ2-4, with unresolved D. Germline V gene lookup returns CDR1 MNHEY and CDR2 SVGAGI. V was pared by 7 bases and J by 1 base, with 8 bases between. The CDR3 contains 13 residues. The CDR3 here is CASTDNAKNIQYF. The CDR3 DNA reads TGTGCCAGCACTGACAATGCCAAAAACATTCAGTACTTC.

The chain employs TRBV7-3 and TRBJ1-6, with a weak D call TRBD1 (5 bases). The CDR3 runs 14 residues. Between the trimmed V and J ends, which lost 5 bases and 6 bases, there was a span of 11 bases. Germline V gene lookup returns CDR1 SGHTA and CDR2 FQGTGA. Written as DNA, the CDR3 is TGTGCCAGCAGCCCAGGGACTTTTAATTCACCCCTCCACTTT. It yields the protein CASSPGTFNSPLHF.

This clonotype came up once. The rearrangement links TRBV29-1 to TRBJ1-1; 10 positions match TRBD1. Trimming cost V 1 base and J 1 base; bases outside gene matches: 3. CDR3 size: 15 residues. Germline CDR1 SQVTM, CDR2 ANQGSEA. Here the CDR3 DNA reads TGCAGCGTTGAAGGATGGGACAGGGGGAACACTGAAGCTTTCTTT. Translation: CSVEGWDRGNTEAFF.

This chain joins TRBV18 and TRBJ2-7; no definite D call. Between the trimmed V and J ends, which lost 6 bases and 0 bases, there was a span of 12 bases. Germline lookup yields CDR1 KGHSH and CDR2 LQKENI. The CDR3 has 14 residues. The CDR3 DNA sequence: TGTGCCAGCTCCCAGACTTTGAGCTCCTACGAGCAGTACTTC. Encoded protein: CASSQTLSSYEQYF.

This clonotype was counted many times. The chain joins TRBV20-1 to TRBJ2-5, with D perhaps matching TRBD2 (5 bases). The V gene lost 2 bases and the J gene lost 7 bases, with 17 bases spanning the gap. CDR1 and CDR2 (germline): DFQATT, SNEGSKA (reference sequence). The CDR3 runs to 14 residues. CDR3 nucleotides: TGCAGTGCTAGATACCTAGGAACCAGCGGGACCCAGTACTTC. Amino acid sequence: CSARYLGTSGTQYF.

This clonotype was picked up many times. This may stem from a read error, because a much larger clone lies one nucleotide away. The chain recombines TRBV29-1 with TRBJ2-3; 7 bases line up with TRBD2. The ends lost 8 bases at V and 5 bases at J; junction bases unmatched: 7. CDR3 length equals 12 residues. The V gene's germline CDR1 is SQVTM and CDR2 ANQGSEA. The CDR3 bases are TGCAGCAGGGGAGGGGCAGGAGATACGCAGTATTTT. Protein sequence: CSRGGAGDTQYF.

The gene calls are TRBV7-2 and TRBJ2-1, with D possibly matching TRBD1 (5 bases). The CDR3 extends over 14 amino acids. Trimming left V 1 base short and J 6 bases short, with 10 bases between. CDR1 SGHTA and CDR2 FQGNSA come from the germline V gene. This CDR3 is CASSLDQGPNEQFF. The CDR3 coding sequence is TGTGCCAGCAGCTTAGATCAGGGCCCCAATGAGCAGTTCTTC.

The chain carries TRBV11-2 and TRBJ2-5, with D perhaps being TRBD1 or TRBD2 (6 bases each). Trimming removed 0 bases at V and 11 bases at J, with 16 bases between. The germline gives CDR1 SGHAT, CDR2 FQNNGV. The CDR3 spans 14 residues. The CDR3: CASSLDPATGTQYF. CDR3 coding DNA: TGTGCCAGCAGCTTAGATCCAGCTACAGGGACTCAGTACTTC.

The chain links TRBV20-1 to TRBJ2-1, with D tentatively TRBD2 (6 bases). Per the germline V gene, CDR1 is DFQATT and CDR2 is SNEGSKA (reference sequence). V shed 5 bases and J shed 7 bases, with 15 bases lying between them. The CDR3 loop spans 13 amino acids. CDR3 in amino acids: CSASDGGANEQFF. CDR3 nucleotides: TGCAGTGCTTCCGACGGGGGAGCTAATGAGCAGTTCTTC.

The CDR3 DNA is TGCGCCAGCAGCCAACACGGCAATGAGCAGTTCTTC. It translates to CASSQHGNEQFF. The V gene is TRBV5-1, the J gene TRBJ2-1; D gene ambiguous. Trimming stripped 4 bases from V and 6 bases from J, with 8 bases between. CDR1 is SGHRS and CDR2 is YFSETQ in the germline V gene. The CDR3 covers 12 residues.

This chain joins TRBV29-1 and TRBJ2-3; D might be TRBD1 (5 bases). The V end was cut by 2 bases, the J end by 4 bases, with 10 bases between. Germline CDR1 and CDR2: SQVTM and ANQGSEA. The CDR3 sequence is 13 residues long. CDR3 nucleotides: TGCAGCGTTGAATGGCAGGGCCCAGATACGCAGTATTTT. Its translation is CSVEWQGPDTQYF.

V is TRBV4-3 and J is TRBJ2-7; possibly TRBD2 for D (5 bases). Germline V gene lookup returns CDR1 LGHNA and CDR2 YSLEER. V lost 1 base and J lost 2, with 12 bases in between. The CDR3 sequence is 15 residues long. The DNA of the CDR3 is TGCGCCAGCAGCCAAGGGTTGGGGAGTACCTACGAGCAGTACTTC. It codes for CASSQGLGSTYEQYF.

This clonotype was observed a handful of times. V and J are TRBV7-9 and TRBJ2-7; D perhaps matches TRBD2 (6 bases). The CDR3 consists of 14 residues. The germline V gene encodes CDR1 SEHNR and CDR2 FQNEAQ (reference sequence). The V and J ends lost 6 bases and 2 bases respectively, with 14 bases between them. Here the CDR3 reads CASSSPPGAYEQYF. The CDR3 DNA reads TGTGCCAGCAGTTCCCCGCCGGGGGCCTACGAGCAGTACTTC.

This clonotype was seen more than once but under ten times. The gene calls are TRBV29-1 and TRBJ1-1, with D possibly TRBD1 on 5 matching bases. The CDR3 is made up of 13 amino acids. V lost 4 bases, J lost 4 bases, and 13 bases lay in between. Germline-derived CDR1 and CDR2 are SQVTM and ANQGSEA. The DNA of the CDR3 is TGCAGCGTTGGCTTAGGGGCGGGCACTGAAGCTTTCTTT. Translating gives CSVGLGAGTEAFF.

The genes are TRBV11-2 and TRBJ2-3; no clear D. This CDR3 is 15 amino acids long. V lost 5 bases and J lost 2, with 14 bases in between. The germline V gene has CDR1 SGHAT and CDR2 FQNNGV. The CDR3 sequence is CASSQDLALTDTQYF. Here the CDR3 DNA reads TGTGCCAGCAGCCAAGATCTGGCACTCACAGATACGCAGTATTTT. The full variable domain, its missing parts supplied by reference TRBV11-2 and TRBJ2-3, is EAGVAQSPRYKIIEKRQSVAFWCNPISGHATLYWYQQILGQGPKLLIQFQNNGVVDDSQLPKDRFSAERLKGVDSTLKIQPAKLEDSAVYLCASSQDLALTDTQYFGPGTRLTVL.

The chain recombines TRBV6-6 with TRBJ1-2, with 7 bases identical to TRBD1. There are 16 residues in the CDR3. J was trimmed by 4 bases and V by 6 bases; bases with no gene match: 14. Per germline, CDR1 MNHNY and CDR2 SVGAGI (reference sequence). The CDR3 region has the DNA TGTGCCAGCAGGCCGGGAACAGGGGCGAGGGGCTATGGCTACACCTTC. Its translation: CASRPGTGARGYGYTF.

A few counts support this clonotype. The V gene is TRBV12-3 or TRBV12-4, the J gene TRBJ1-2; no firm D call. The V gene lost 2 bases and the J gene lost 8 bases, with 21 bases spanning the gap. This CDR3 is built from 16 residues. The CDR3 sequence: CASSLQSGYKLGGYTF. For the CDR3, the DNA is TGTGCCAGCAGTTTACAGTCGGGGTATAAATTAGGGGGCTACACCTTC.

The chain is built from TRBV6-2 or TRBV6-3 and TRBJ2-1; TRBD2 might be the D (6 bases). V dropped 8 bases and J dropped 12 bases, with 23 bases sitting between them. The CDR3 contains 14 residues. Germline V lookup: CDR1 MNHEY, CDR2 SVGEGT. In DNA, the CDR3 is TGTGCCAGCCGGGATGGGGGGTTCCGGGGCCGGCAGTTCTTC. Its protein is CASRDGGFRGRQFF.

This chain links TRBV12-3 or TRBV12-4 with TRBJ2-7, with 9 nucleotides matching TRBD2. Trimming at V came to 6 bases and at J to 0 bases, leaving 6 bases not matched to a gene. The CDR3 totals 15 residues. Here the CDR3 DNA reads TGTGCCAGCAGCTCCCTAGCGGGACGCTCCTACGAGCAGTACTTC. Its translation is CASSSLAGRSYEQYF.

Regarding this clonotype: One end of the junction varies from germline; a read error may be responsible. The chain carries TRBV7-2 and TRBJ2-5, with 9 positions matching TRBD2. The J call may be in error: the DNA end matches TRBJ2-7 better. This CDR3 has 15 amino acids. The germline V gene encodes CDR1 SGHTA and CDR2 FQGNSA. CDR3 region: CASSLVGTSSHEQYF. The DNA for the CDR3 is TGTGCCAGCAGCTTAGTTGGGACTAGCTCCCACGAGCAGTACTTC.

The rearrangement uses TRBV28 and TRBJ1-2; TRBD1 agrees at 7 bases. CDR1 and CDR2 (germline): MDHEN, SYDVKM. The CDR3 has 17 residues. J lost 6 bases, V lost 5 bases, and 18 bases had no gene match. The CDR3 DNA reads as TGTGCCAGCAGTCAGAGGGGATACAGGGGATCGAGCGATGGCTACACCTTC. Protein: CASSQRGYRGSSDGYTF.

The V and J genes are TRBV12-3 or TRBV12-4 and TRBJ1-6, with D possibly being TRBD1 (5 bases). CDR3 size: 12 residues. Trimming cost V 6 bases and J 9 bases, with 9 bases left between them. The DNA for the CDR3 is TGTGCCAGCAGACGGGACGTTTCACCCCTCCACTTT. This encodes CASRRDVSPLHF.

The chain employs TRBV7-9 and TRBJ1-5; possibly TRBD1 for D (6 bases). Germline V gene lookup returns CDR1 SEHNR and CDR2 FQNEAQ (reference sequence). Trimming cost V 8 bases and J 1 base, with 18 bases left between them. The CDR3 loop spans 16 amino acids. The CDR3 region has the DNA TGTGCCAGCGGCGAGAGGGGGAATCCAAGCAATCAGCCCCAGCATTTT. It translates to CASGERGNPSNQPQHF. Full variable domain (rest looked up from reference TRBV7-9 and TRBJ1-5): DTGVSQNPRHKITKRGQNVTFRCDPISEHNRLYWYRQTLGQGPEFLTYFQNEAQLEKSRLLSDRFSAERPKGSFSTLEIQRTEQGDSAMYLCASGERGNPSNQPQHFGDGTRLSIL.

CDR3 sequence: CATGQARGDYGYTF. The CDR3, as DNA: TGTGCCACCGGCCAAGCCCGGGGAGACTATGGCTACACCTTC. The rearrangement links TRBV15 to TRBJ1-2; D ambiguous. The CDR3 runs 14 residues. The germline V gene encodes CDR1 LNHNV and CDR2 YYDKDF (reference sequence). The V end was cut by 8 bases, the J end by 3 bases, with 16 bases between.

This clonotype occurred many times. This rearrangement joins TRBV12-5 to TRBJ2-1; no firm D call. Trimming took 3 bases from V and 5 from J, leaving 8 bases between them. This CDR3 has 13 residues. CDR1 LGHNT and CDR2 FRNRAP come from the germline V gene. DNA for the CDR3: TGTGCTAGTGGTTTTTTCGGTGACAATGAGCAGTTCTTC. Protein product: CASGFFGDNEQFF.

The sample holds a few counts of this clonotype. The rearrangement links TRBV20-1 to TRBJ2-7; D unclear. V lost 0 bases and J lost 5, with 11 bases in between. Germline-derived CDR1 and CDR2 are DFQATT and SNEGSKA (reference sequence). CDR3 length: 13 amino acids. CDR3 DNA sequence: TGCAGTGCTAGAGATGGGGTAACCCACGAGCAGTACTTC. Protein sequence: CSARDGVTHEQYF.